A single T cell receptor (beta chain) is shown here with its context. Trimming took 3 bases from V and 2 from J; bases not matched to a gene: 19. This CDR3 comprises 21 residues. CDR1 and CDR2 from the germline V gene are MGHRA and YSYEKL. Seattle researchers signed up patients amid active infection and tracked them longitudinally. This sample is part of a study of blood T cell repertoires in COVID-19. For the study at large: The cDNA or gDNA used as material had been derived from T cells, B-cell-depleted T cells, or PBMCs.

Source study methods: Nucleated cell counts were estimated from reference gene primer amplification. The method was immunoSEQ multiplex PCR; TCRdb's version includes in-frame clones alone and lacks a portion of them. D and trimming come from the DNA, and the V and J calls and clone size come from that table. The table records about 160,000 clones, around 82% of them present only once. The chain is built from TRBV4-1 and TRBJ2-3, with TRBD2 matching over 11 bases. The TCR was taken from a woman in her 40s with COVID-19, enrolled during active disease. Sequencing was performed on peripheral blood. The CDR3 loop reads CASSHDDRPGLAVLTTDTQYF. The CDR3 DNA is TGCGCCAGCAGCCACGATGACAGACCGGGACTAGCGGTACTGACCACAGATACGCAGTATTTT.